One sample yielded the 28 T cell receptor beta chains listed below, sequenced in a study of CD8 T cells in ankylosing spondylitis. Each CDR3 protein is one row after TCRdb ran MiXCR on the 5' RACE reads. Among a few hundred thousand distinct CDR3 sequences, more than 15% were seen once, and the ten largest hold around 30%. The material sequenced was blood, either unsorted or a sorted T cell fraction (not recorded which). The source of these receptors is a male donor with ankylosing spondylitis or in good health (not recorded which).

This clonotype was found a few times. The chain is built from TRBV6-5 and TRBJ2-5, with 9 nucleotides matching TRBD1. The CDR3 length is 15 residues. Germline V CDR1 and CDR2: MNHEY, SVGAGI. J lost 1 base, V lost 4 bases, and 4 bases had no gene match. The chain's CDR3 is CASSWGQGPQETQYF. As DNA, the CDR3 is TGTGCCAGCAGTTGGGGACAGGGCCCCCAAGAGACCCAGTACTTC.

This clonotype was observed many times. CDR3 in DNA: TGTGCCAGCAGTCGAACGGGACAGGGGGGGGAGACCCAGTACTTC. Its translation is CASSRTGQGGETQYF. The gene calls are TRBV12-3 or TRBV12-4 and TRBJ2-5, with TRBD1 matching over 11 bases. The CDR3 covers 15 residues. Trimming at V came to 5 bases and at J to 5 bases, leaving 7 bases not matched to a gene.

This clonotype came up a few times. J is TRBJ2-3 and V is TRBV6-2 or TRBV6-3; TRBD2 aligns across 7 bases. The CDR3 is 16 amino acids. Per germline, CDR1 MNHEY and CDR2 SVGEGT. J was trimmed by 4 bases and V by 2 bases; bases with no gene match: 9. The CDR3 coding sequence is TGTGCCAGCAGTTACGGTATCGCGGGAGCGTCAGATACGCAGTATTTT. As protein: CASSYGIAGASDTQYF.

Only a few counts were recorded for this clonotype. The rearrangement joins TRBV11-1 to TRBJ2-1; 8 bases line up with TRBD2. With 3 bases clipped from V and 6 bases from J, the junction kept 1 base outside the gene matches. Germline CDR1 and CDR2: SGHAT and FQDESV (reference sequence). This CDR3 is 13 amino acids long. Here the CDR3 reads CASSFSGSNEQFF. CDR3 coding DNA: TGTGCCAGCAGCTTCAGCGGGAGCAATGAGCAGTTCTTC.

The chain has TRBV6-5 and TRBJ2-3, with 9 bases identical to TRBD1. The CDR3 sequence is 16 residues long. V was pared by 3 bases and J by 3 bases, with 7 bases of the junction left unmatched. Germline V CDR1 and CDR2: MNHEY, SVGAGI. The CDR3 protein is CASSYGQGYATDTQYF. The CDR3 DNA is TGTGCCAGCAGTTATGGACAGGGGTATGCGACAGATACGCAGTATTTT.

This clonotype was picked up a small number of times. The chain couples TRBV5-1 to TRBJ2-7; D call uncertain. V lost 2 bases, J lost 6 bases, and 12 bases lay in between. Germline V gives CDR1 SGHRS, CDR2 YFSETQ. There are 13 residues in the CDR3. The CDR3 reads CASSFNLPGEQYF. Written as DNA, the CDR3 is TGCGCCAGCAGCTTTAACCTCCCGGGCGAGCAGTACTTC.

This clonotype was found a few times. This rearrangement joins TRBV9 to TRBJ2-1; D may be TRBD2 (6 bases). Per germline, CDR1 SGDLS and CDR2 YYNGEE. The CDR3 is made up of 15 amino acids. The ends were cut back, 6 bases at V and 4 bases at J, with 17 bases in the middle. CDR3 DNA sequence: TGTGCCAGCACCGGGAGCTACAATAATTACAATGAGCAGTTCTTC. Amino acids: CASTGSYNNYNEQFF.

This clonotype appeared a few times. The gene calls are TRBV6-2 or TRBV6-3 and TRBJ1-5; TRBD1 might be the D (6 bases). The V end was cut by 5 bases, the J end by 2 bases, with 19 bases between. CDR3 length: 17 amino acids. From germline, CDR1 is MNHEY and CDR2 SVGEGT. CDR3 bases: TGTGCCAGCAGTGCCCCCACAGGGAGGAGGGGCAATCAGCCCCAGCATTTT. This translates into CASSAPTGRRGNQPQHF.

CDR3 residues: CASSLYTGREAFF. The CDR3 coding sequence is TGTGCCAGCAGCTTGTATACGGGCAGGGAAGCTTTCTTT. The rearrangement links TRBV5-6 to TRBJ1-1; no reliable D call. The germline V gene encodes CDR1 SGHDT and CDR2 YYEEEE. V lost 1 base and J 8 bases, leaving 12 bases between the germline ends. The length of the CDR3 is 13 residues.

This clonotype was observed a few times. The chain links TRBV25-1 to TRBJ2-5; 8 nucleotides line up with TRBD2. V gave up 6 bases and J gave up 5 bases; unmatched junction bases: 5. This CDR3 is built from 13 residues. Germline CDR1 MGHDK, CDR2 SYGVNS. CDR3 sequence: CASRGSGSETQYF. In DNA form, the CDR3 reads TGTGCCAGCAGGGGGAGCGGGAGTGAGACCCAGTACTTC.

The J gene is TRBJ1-4, the V gene TRBV4-3; D may be TRBD1 (6 bases). The CDR3 loop spans 14 amino acids. V lost 4 bases to trimming and J lost 4 bases, with 10 bases between them. Looked up from germline, CDR1 is LGHNA and CDR2 is YSLEER. The CDR3 DNA reads as TGCGCCAGCAGCCTCGGACAGTATAATGAAAAACTGTTTTTT. It specifies CASSLGQYNEKLFF.

This clonotype was seen a few times. The J gene is TRBJ1-6, the V gene TRBV11-2; perhaps TRBD1 as D (6 bases). The length of the CDR3 is 14 residues. V was pared by 3 bases and J by 7 bases, with 10 bases between. The V gene's germline CDR1 is SGHAT and CDR2 FQNNGV. In DNA, the CDR3 is TGTGCCAGCAGCTTCCAACAGGGAAATTCACCCCTCCACTTT. It is translated as CASSFQQGNSPLHF. The full variable domain, completed using reference TRBV11-2 and TRBJ1-6, is EAGVAQSPRYKIIEKRQSVAFWCNPISGHATLYWYQQILGQGPKLLIQFQNNGVVDDSQLPKDRFSAERLKGVDSTLKIQPAKLEDSAVYLCASSFQQGNSPLHFGNGTRLTVT.

This chain uses TRBV5-1 with TRBJ1-2; D is uncertain. The CDR3 runs to 14 residues. The germline gives CDR1 SGHRS, CDR2 YFSETQ. Trimming pared 0 bases from V and 5 bases from J, leaving 11 bases between. The CDR3 reads CASSLGGDLYGYTF. The CDR3 DNA reads as TGCGCCAGCAGCTTGGGAGGTGACTTGTATGGCTACACCTTC. Based on the CDR3 plus reference TRBV5-1 and TRBJ1-2, the full variable domain is KAGVTQTPRYLIKTRGQQVTLSCSPISGHRSVSWYQQTPGQGLQFLFEYFSETQRNKGNFPGRFSGRQFSNSRSEMNVSTLELGDSALYLCASSLGGDLYGYTFGSGTRLTVV.

In this sample, this clonotype turned up many times. The chain recombines TRBV19 with TRBJ2-7, with 7 bases lining up with TRBD2. The CDR3 extends over 15 amino acids. The junction had 5 bases not matched to a gene; V was cut back by 0 bases and J by 3 bases. Germline values: CDR1 LNHDA, CDR2 SQIVND (reference sequence). CDR3 amino acids: CASSIEPGGFYEQYF. The DNA for the CDR3 is TGTGCCAGTAGTATAGAACCGGGGGGTTTCTACGAGCAGTACTTC.

The sample holds many counts of this clonotype. The chain uses TRBV4-3 and TRBJ1-5, with D uncertain. Germline CDR1 reads LGHNA; CDR2 reads YSLEER. The CDR3 loop spans 12 amino acids. V was shortened by 3 bases and J by 16 bases, with 16 bases between the two germline ends. DNA of the CDR3: TGCGCCAGCAGCCAGAAGACCAGGCGTAGTCATTTT. Translation gives CASSQKTRRSHF.

The V call is TRBV20-1, the J call TRBJ2-7; D gene ambiguous. Germline values: CDR1 DFQATT, CDR2 SNEGSKA (reference sequence). The CDR3 has 13 residues. With 5 bases removed from V and 2 bases from J, the gap between germline ends came to 13 bases. Here the CDR3 reads CSAHPRLTYEQYF. CDR3 nucleotides: TGCAGTGCTCACCCCCGGTTAACCTACGAGCAGTACTTC.

The gene calls are TRBV4-3 and TRBJ2-1; D may be TRBD1 (6 bases). Trimming took off 3 bases at V and 5 bases at J, with 17 bases between the two ends. The length of the CDR3 is 16 residues. Germline CDR1 is LGHNA and CDR2 is YSLEER. The CDR3 DNA reads TGCGCCAGCAGCCACCCGGGGATACAGGGTGACAATGAGCAGTTCTTC. Its protein product is CASSHPGIQGDNEQFF.

The chain recombines TRBV7-2 with TRBJ2-4, with 9 bases aligning to TRBD2. Germline V lookup: CDR1 SGHTA, CDR2 FQGNSA. J was trimmed by 7 bases and V by 5 bases; bases with no gene match: 3. This CDR3 is 13 amino acids long. In DNA form, the CDR3 reads TGTGCCAGCAGCCCCGGACTAGCGAACATTCAGTACTTC. It yields the protein CASSPGLANIQYF.

The chain uses TRBV20-1 and TRBJ2-7; TRBD2 agrees at 7 bases. The CDR3 consists of 13 residues. CDR1 is DFQATT and CDR2 is SNEGSKA in the germline V gene (reference sequence). The chain's CDR3 is CALGGEYTYEQYF. The CDR3 DNA reads TGCGCCCTTGGGGGGGAGTATACCTACGAGCAGTACTTC.

The rearrangement links TRBV6-2 or TRBV6-3 to TRBJ2-3; a possible D gene is TRBD2 (5 bases). The ends were cut back, 0 bases at V and 0 bases at J, with 10 bases in the middle. The CDR3 is 16 amino acids. In germline, CDR1 is MNHEY, CDR2 SVGEGT. The CDR3 bases are TGTGCCAGCAGTTACTCGTCGGGGATTAGCACAGATACGCAGTATTTT. Translation gives CASSYSSGISTDTQYF.

The sample holds a few counts of this clonotype. J is TRBJ1-2 and V is TRBV2; D may be TRBD1 (5 bases). V lost 4 bases, J lost 3 bases, and 12 bases lay in between. Germline loops: CDR1 SNHLY, CDR2 FYNNEI. This CDR3 contains 14 residues. CDR3 nucleotides: TGTGCCAGCAGTGCGGCAGGGCCCGACTATGGCTACACCTTC. It translates to CASSAAGPDYGYTF.

Many counts were recorded for this clonotype. This chain's CDR3 is CASSYSSTGAMNTEAFF. The CDR3 region has the DNA TGTGCCAGCAGTTACTCGAGCACAGGGGCCATGAACACTGAAGCTTTCTTT. The rearrangement links TRBV6-2 or TRBV6-3 to TRBJ1-1; 7 bases line up with TRBD1. The CDR3 extends over 17 amino acids. CDR1 is MNHEY, CDR2 SVGEGT, per germline. The trim removed 0 bases at V and 0 bases at J, leaving 7 bases unmatched.

The V gene is TRBV13, the J gene TRBJ2-7; 9 nucleotides line up with TRBD2. The CDR3 has 15 residues. Per germline, CDR1 PRHDT and CDR2 FYEKMQ (reference sequence). V shed 4 bases and J 6 bases; nucleotides not matched to a gene: 10. CDR3 region: CASSSLTGGRGEQYF. CDR3 nucleotides: TGTGCCAGCAGCTCTCTCACTGGCGGGAGGGGCGAGCAGTACTTC.

J is TRBJ1-5 and V is TRBV12-3 or TRBV12-4; no clear D gene. V gave up 5 bases and J gave up 3 bases, with 14 bases separating them. There are 15 residues in the CDR3. The CDR3 is CASSPGWLDNQPQHF. Written as DNA, the CDR3 is TGTGCCAGCAGTCCTGGATGGTTGGACAATCAGCCCCAGCATTTT.

This clonotype occurred a few times. The V and J genes are TRBV27 and TRBJ1-2; D perhaps matches TRBD1 (5 bases). Germline V lookup: CDR1 MNHEY, CDR2 SMNVEV (reference sequence). The CDR3 is 16 amino acids. V lost 2 bases and J 1 base, leaving 14 bases between the germline ends. The CDR3 DNA reads TGTGCCAGCAGTTTAAGCTGGGCAGGGCTTAACTATGGCTACACCTTC. Protein: CASSLSWAGLNYGYTF.

In nucleotides, the CDR3 is TGTGCCAGCAGCCAAGCTCTAGTGGGGGGTAACACCGGGGAGCTGTTTTTT. Its translation is CASSQALVGGNTGELFF. The V gene is TRBV4-2, the J gene TRBJ2-2, with D possibly being TRBD2 (6 bases). The germline V and J ends were trimmed by 1 base and 2 bases, with 14 bases remaining between them. Germline lookup yields CDR1 LGHNA and CDR2 YNFKEQ. The CDR3 extends over 17 amino acids.

The chain carries TRBV27 and TRBJ2-1, with 10 bases matching TRBD1. The V and J ends lost 0 bases and 2 bases, in that order; junction bases with no gene match: 7. The CDR3 spans 18 residues. In germline, CDR1 is MNHEY, CDR2 SMNVEV (reference sequence). CDR3 DNA sequence: TGTGCCAGCAGTTTATCCGCCTCCGACAGGGGGCCCTACAATGAGCAGTTCTTC. Protein sequence: CASSLSASDRGPYNEQFF.

V gene TRBV7-3 combines with J gene TRBJ2-5; D unclear. V lost 5 bases and J 5 bases, leaving 12 bases between the germline ends. CDR3 length: 13 residues. From germline, CDR1 is SGHTA and CDR2 FQGTGA. This CDR3 is CASSIGLEETQYF. Here the CDR3 DNA reads TGTGCCAGCAGCATCGGGCTGGAGGAGACCCAGTACTTC.